This is a list of T cell receptor beta chains from one sample in a study of T cell changes during pregnancy in multiple sclerosis. Using immunoSEQ multiplex PCR, the repertoire was profiled, and TCRdb retains in-frame clones only, with some absent. The data contain 23,000 or so clones, 86% of them singletons. Sequences were derived from CD8+ T cells from peripheral blood mononuclear cells, sampled in the first trimester of pregnancy. The receptors shown here come from a female donor in good health, enrolled as a control in a pregnancy study. CDR3s include the opening cysteine and the closing phenylalanine or tryptophan. A D gene is named only where the DNA matches it firmly. Clone size is shown for a subset of rows, as once, few, many or a class of expanded clone.

v_gene	abundance	j_gene	d_gene	CDR3nt	CDR3aa
TRBV7-2	NA	TRBJ2-7	NA	TGTGCCAGCAGCTTGTCTAGCTCCTACGAGCAGTACTTC	CASSLSSSYEQYF
TRBV10-3	NA	TRBJ2-7	NA	TGTGCCATCAGTGATGGAGGGGAGTACGAGCAGTACTTC	CAISDGGEYEQYF
TRBV28	NA	TRBJ1-1	NA	TGTGCCAGCAGTCCCGCGACAGTAGGGAACACTGAAGCTTTCTTT	CASSPATVGNTEAFF
TRBV4-1	NA	TRBJ2-1	NA	TGTGCCAGCAGCTTCAGGGACAATGAGCAGTTCTTC	CASSFRDNEQFF
TRBV11-3	NA	TRBJ2-1	NA	TGTGCCAGCAGCCTCAGGGGTCCCAATGAGCAGTTCTTC	CASSLRGPNEQFF
TRBV27	NA	TRBJ2-2	TRBD2	TGTGCCAGCAGTCTATATGGACTAGCGGGATCCGGGGAGCTGTTTTTT	CASSLYGLAGSGELFF
TRBV11-2	NA	TRBJ2-1	NA	TGTGCCAGCAGCTTAACGCGGGGGACATCGGCGTCCTACAATGAGCAGTTCTTC	CASSLTRGTSASYNEQFF
TRBV7-8	few	TRBJ2-7	TRBD1	TGTGCCAGCAGTTTTCCCGGGACAGGGGTCTACGAGCAGTACTTC	CASSFPGTGVYEQYF
TRBV29-1	NA	TRBJ2-5	TRBD2	TGCAGCGTTCACCTAGCGGGACAAGAGACCCAGTACTTC	CSVHLAGQETQYF
TRBV29-1	once	TRBJ2-1	NA	TGCAGCGTTGGCCTAGGCCTAGAACTGTTCTTC	CSVGLGLELFF
TRBV14	NA	TRBJ2-7	NA	TGTGCCAGCAGCCAAGAGCGCTCCTACGAGCAGTACTTC	CASSQERSYEQYF
TRBV27	NA	TRBJ2-1	TRBD2	TGTGCCAGCAGTTTATTGGGGACTAGCGGGAGTGATGAGCAGTTCTTC	CASSLLGTSGSDEQFF
TRBV27	NA	TRBJ2-7	TRBD1	TGTGCCAGCGGCAGGGAGGCAGGGGGCACCGACGAGCAGTACTTC	CASGREAGGTDEQYF
TRBV6-1	NA	TRBJ2-3	TRBD2	TGTGCCAGCAGTGAGATCCGGGGGGGCCAAGATACGCAGTATTTT	CASSEIRGGQDTQYF
TRBV28	NA	TRBJ1-5	TRBD1	TGTGCCAGCAGTTTATGGGATACCGGTACGGGACAGAAGATTTATAGCAATCAGCCCCAGCATTTT	CASSLWDTGTGQKIYSNQPQHF
TRBV30	few	TRBJ1-6	NA	TGTGCCTGGAGTCCCCGACGGGGGGACTATAATTCACCCCTCCACTTT	CAWSPRRGDYNSPLHF
TRBV28	NA	TRBJ1-2	NA	TGTGCCAGCAGGGACAGTAACTATGGCTACACCTTC	CASRDSNYGYTF
TRBV15	once	TRBJ2-2	TRBD1	TGTGCCACCAGCAGTACCGGGACAGGGCGGGGGGAGCTGTTTTTT	CATSSTGTGRGELFF
TRBV7-9	NA	TRBJ2-3	NA	TGTGCCAGCAGCCCATCGGGCACAGATACGCAGTATTTT	CASSPSGTDTQYF
TRBV27	NA	TRBJ2-1	NA	TGTGCCAGCAGTTTGGCGGGGAGCTACAATGAGCAGTTCTTC	CASSLAGSYNEQFF
TRBV9	NA	TRBJ2-7	NA	TGTGCCAGCAGCCTTGGGGTGTCAGGGAGGTACGAGCAGTACTTC	CASSLGVSGRYEQYF
TRBV7-2	NA	TRBJ1-2	TRBD1	TGTGCCAGCAGCGCCAACAGGGGGCTAGGAGCTAACTATGGCTACACCTTC	CASSANRGLGANYGYTF
TRBV7-8	NA	TRBJ2-2	NA	TGTGCCAGCGCCCTACGTACCGGGGAGCTGTTTTTT	CASALRTGELFF
TRBV5-8	NA	TRBJ2-6	NA	TGTGCCAGCAGCTTGGACAGGGTCGGGGCCAACGTCCTGACTTTC	CASSLDRVGANVLTF
TRBV7-2	NA	TRBJ1-3	NA	TGTGCCAGCAGCCCACAGGGCTCTGGAAACACCATATATTTT	CASSPQGSGNTIYF
TRBV6-1	NA	TRBJ2-2	TRBD1	TGTGCCAGCAGGGTGACAGGGGATAGCGGGGAGCTGTTTTTT	CASRVTGDSGELFF
TRBV10-3	NA	TRBJ2-3	NA	TGTGCCATCAGTGATCCTCGGACGGCTCCGGGGGACGTAAGCACAGATACGCAGTATTTT	CAISDPRTAPGDVSTDTQYF
TRBV7-9	few	TRBJ1-2	TRBD1	TGTGCCAGCAGCGACAGGGTCGATGGCTACACCTTC	CASSDRVDGYTF
TRBV4-1	NA	TRBJ2-7	NA	TGCGCCAGCAGCCAAGACCGAAGCTACGAGCAGTACTTC	CASSQDRSYEQYF
TRBV7-9	NA	TRBJ2-5	TRBD1	TGTGCCAGCAGCTCCGGGACAGGGGACTTTGAGACCCAGTACTTC	CASSSGTGDFETQYF
TRBV25-1	medium-sized	TRBJ1-2	TRBD1	TGTGCCAGCAGTGAATACCCAGGGGGCCCTAACTATGGCTACACCTTC	CASSEYPGGPNYGYTF
TRBV27	NA	TRBJ2-2	TRBD2	TGTGCCAGCAGCCCCCCACCAGGTAGCGGGGGGGCTGACACCGGGGAGCTGTTTTTT	CASSPPPGSGGADTGELFF
TRBV4-3	NA	TRBJ1-4	NA	TGCGCCAGCAGCCAAGATCTGACTGCAGAAAAACTGTTTTTT	CASSQDLTAEKLFF
TRBV19	NA	TRBJ1-5	NA	TGTGCCAGTAGTGAGGCACGGAGCAATCAGCCCCAGCATTTT	CASSEARSNQPQHF
TRBV18	NA	TRBJ2-1	TRBD2	TGTGCCAGCTCACCACTAAGAACTCCTAGCGGGAACCGGGATGAGCAGTTCTTC	CASSPLRTPSGNRDEQFF
TRBV27	NA	TRBJ2-3	NA	TGTGCCAGCAGTTTTATAGGCAGGACTGGAGGGTACCGGTCAGATACGCAGTATTTT	CASSFIGRTGGYRSDTQYF
TRBV5-4	once	TRBJ2-3	NA	TGTGCCAGCAGCACCCGGGACACGATCACAGATACGCAGTATTTT	CASSTRDTITDTQYF
TRBV27	few	TRBJ1-6	TRBD1	TGTGCCAGCACCTTTATCCAGGGGGATAATTCACCCCTCCACTTT	CASTFIQGDNSPLHF
TRBV9	NA	TRBJ1-1	NA	TGTGCCAGCAGCCCTCACGGGACTGTAGCTTTCTTT	CASSPHGTVAFF
TRBV27	NA	TRBJ1-1	NA	TGTGCCAGCGGACGCCGCGGGGGGGCGTATGACACTGAAGCTTTCTTT	CASGRRGGAYDTEAFF
TRBV6-4	NA	TRBJ1-6	TRBD1	TGTGCCAGCAGAGAGACAGGGGATTCACCCCTCCACTTT	CASRETGDSPLHF
TRBV10-3	NA	TRBJ1-2	NA	TGTGCCATCAACGGCGGGGACGATTCAGAAGTCTATGGCTACACCTTC	CAINGGDDSEVYGYTF
TRBV28	NA	TRBJ2-2	TRBD2	TGTGCCAGCAGTGGCCGGTTGAGCGGGGCTTACACCGGGGAGCTGTTTTTT	CASSGRLSGAYTGELFF
TRBV28	NA	TRBJ2-7	NA	TGTGCCAGCAGTTTATCTCTCGGGAATGGGGACTACGAGCAGTACTTC	CASSLSLGNGDYEQYF
TRBV7-9	NA	TRBJ2-1	NA	TGTGCCAGCAGACGGGACTCCGATTTGAATGAGCAGTTCTTC	CASRRDSDLNEQFF
TRBV4-2	NA	TRBJ2-7	NA	TGTGCCAGCAGCCAAGGCGGGACCTCTCTCCACGAGCAGTACTTC	CASSQGGTSLHEQYF